Listed here are 18 T cell receptor beta chains from one sample, sequenced in a study of blood T cell repertoires in COVID-19. TCRdb keeps only in-frame clones here, not all; method: immunoSEQ multiplex PCR. The sample lists 25,000 to 30,000 clones, roughly 89% occurring once. The sequenced material came from peripheral blood. These receptor sequences come from a human donor in a cohort sampled during active COVID-19.

V usage is TRBV24-1 and J usage is TRBJ1-2, with D hard to call. CDR3 length: 15 residues. Germline CDR1 KGHDR, CDR2 SFDVKD. V was cut by 4 bases and J by 6 bases, with 17 bases left in between. The CDR3 DNA sequence: TGTGCCACCAGTGACTTTTTTAACTTCAACCATGGCTACACCTTC. Residues: CATSDFFNFNHGYTF.

A single count supports this clone. This rearrangement joins TRBV11-3 to TRBJ2-5, with D tentatively TRBD2 (5 bases). The germline V gene has CDR1 SGHNT and CDR2 YENEEA. The germline V and J ends were trimmed by 3 bases and 5 bases, with 13 bases remaining between them. The CDR3 sequence is 14 residues long. CDR3 bases: TGTGCCAGCAGCTTGTTTAGTAGCGTTGAGACCCAGTACTTC. This gives the protein CASSLFSSVETQYF.

The rearrangement uses TRBV7-2 and TRBJ1-5; 7 positions match TRBD1. J lost 4 bases, V lost 0 bases, and 6 bases had no gene match. Per germline, CDR1 SGHTA and CDR2 FQGNSA. The CDR3 consists of 16 residues. The CDR3 DNA follows: TGTGCCAGCAGCTTAGCCGGGGCAGGGGGAAATCAGCCCCAGCATTTT. Translating gives CASSLAGAGGNQPQHF. The full variable domain, completed using reference TRBV7-2 and TRBJ1-5, is GAGVSQSPSNKVTEKGKDVELRCDPISGHTALYWYRQSLGQGLEFLIYFQGNSAPDKSGLPSDRFSAERTGGSVSTLTIQRTQQEDSAVYLCASSLAGAGGNQPQHFGDGTRLSIL.

The rearrangement joins TRBV6-2 or TRBV6-3 to TRBJ1-2; D is possibly TRBD1 (5 bases). The CDR3 has 13 residues. Germline CDR1 is MNHEY and CDR2 is SVGEGT. Trimming left V 6 bases short and J 4 bases short, with 12 bases between. The CDR3 DNA follows: TGTGCCAGCAGCCCTGAACAGGTCTATGGCTACACCTTC. This translates into CASSPEQVYGYTF.

The rearrangement links TRBV28 to TRBJ1-2; 12 nucleotides line up with TRBD1. There are 16 residues in the CDR3. Per the germline V gene, CDR1 is MDHEN and CDR2 is SYDVKM. The V gene end was trimmed by 8 bases and the J gene end by 2 bases; junction bases not matched to a gene: 9. The CDR3 DNA reads TGTGCCAGCGGACTAATGGGACAGGGGGCGAACTATGGCTACACCTTC. Residues: CASGLMGQGANYGYTF.

The CDR3 loop is CASSEAQGHPYNEQFF. CDR3 DNA sequence: TGTGCCAGCAGTGAAGCGCAGGGGCACCCCTACAATGAGCAGTTCTTC. The chain has TRBV6-1 and TRBJ2-1; D possibly corresponds to TRBD1 (6 bases). Trimming took off 0 bases at V and 2 bases at J, with 11 bases between the two ends. Germline V CDR1 and CDR2: MNHNS, SASEGT. This CDR3 contains 16 residues.

This clone was seen only once. The gene calls are TRBV25-1 and TRBJ1-2; D call uncertain. Per the germline V gene, CDR1 is MGHDK and CDR2 is SYGVNS. This CDR3 comprises 14 residues. The V end lost 1 base, the J end lost 1 base, and 7 bases lay between the germline ends. The CDR3 region has the DNA TGTGCCAGCAGTGAATCCGGGTTTAACTATGGCTACACCTTC. Residues: CASSESGFNYGYTF.

In regard to this clone: A read error may account for a junction end that differs from germline. The genes are TRBV7-2 and TRBJ2-2, with 11 bases lining up with TRBD2. This CDR3 contains 14 residues. Germline V lookup: CDR1 SGHTA, CDR2 FQGNSA. CDR3 sequence (DNA): TGTGCCAGCAGTCTAGCGGGGGGTGGCGGGGTGCTGTTTTTT. As protein: CASSLAGGGGVLFF.

The V and J genes are TRBV28 and TRBJ1-5, with TRBD1 matching over 8 bases. CDR3 length: 16 residues. Losses at the gene ends were 6 bases for V and 6 bases for J; bases not matched to a gene: 13. In germline, CDR1 is MDHEN, CDR2 SYDVKM. The CDR3 here is CASRPTTDRVGQPQHF. The DNA for the CDR3 is TGTGCCAGCAGACCAACTACGGACAGGGTGGGTCAGCCCCAGCATTTT.

The genes are TRBV19 and TRBJ2-1; possibly TRBD2 for D (6 bases). Germline CDR1 is LNHDA and CDR2 is SQIVND (reference sequence). The V and J ends lost 7 bases and 8 bases respectively, with 9 bases between them. The CDR3 runs to 11 residues. CDR3 bases: TGTGCCAGTACCCAGCGGGATGAGCAGTTCTTC. Translated: CASTQRDEQFF.

The CDR3 nucleotides read TGTGCCAGCAGTTTAGTCACAGACTATGGCTACACCTTC. Protein: CASSLVTDYGYTF. The chain combines TRBV12-3 or TRBV12-4 with TRBJ1-2; D is ambiguous. The CDR3 consists of 13 residues. Between the trimmed V and J ends, which lost 1 base and 3 bases, there was a span of 6 bases.

This chain connects TRBV5-1 to TRBJ2-3; a weak D match, TRBD1 (6 bases). From germline, CDR1 is SGHRS and CDR2 YFSETQ. Between the trimmed V and J ends, which lost 0 bases and 5 bases, there was a span of 13 bases. The CDR3 is 15 residues long. In DNA, the CDR3 is TGCGCCAGCAGCTTGGCAGGGGCAGGGGAAGATACGCAGTATTTT. Translation gives CASSLAGAGEDTQYF.

The chain has TRBV14 and TRBJ1-1; TRBD1 might be the D (6 bases). Deletions cut 6 bases from V and 0 bases from J, with 8 bases between. Germline V gene data show CDR1 as SGHDN and CDR2 as FVKESK. The CDR3 extends over 13 amino acids. The CDR3 DNA reads as TGTGCCAGCAGTGGACAGTTGAACACTGAAGCTTTCTTT. Protein: CASSGQLNTEAFF.

The rearrangement joins TRBV5-4 to TRBJ2-1, with TRBD1 matching over 8 bases. The CDR3 is 15 amino acids. Germline CDR1 and CDR2: SGHNT and YYREEE (reference sequence). The V gene end was trimmed by 5 bases and the J gene end by 2 bases; junction bases not matched to a gene: 6. The CDR3 DNA reads as TGTGCCAGCAGTTTCGACAGGGGACCCTACAATGAGCAGTTCTTC. Translating it yields CASSFDRGPYNEQFF.

The gene calls are TRBV19 and TRBJ1-1; 7 bases match TRBD1. Germline CDR1 LNHDA, CDR2 SQIVND (reference sequence). This CDR3 spans 15 amino acids. Trimming at V came to 1 base and at J to 5 bases, leaving 7 bases not matched to a gene. Written as DNA, the CDR3 is TGTGCCAGTAGTATAGGATGGGACAGTCGGACTGAAGCTTTCTTT. Protein sequence: CASSIGWDSRTEAFF.

V usage is TRBV3-1 (or the pseudogene TRBV3-2) and J usage is TRBJ2-4; D call uncertain. V lost 3 bases to trimming and J lost 0 bases, with 12 bases between them. Looked up from germline, CDR1 is LGHDT and CDR2 is YNNKEL (reference sequence). The CDR3 is made up of 16 amino acids. Here the CDR3 reads CASSHELILAKNIQYF. In nucleotides, the CDR3 is TGTGCCAGCAGCCACGAACTTATTCTAGCCAAAAACATTCAGTACTTC.

The chain joins TRBV5-1 to TRBJ1-5, with 8 bases identical to TRBD1. V lost 3 bases to trimming and J lost 7 bases; unmatched junction nucleotides: 6. Germline CDR1 reads SGHRS; CDR2 reads YFSETQ. CDR3 size: 14 residues. CDR3 sequence (DNA): TGCGCCAGCAGCTGGACAGGGCTCGGCCAGCCCCAGCATTTT. Translating it yields CASSWTGLGQPQHF.

The chain employs TRBV6-4 and TRBJ1-6; a weak D match, TRBD1 (5 bases). The CDR3 spans 15 residues. V was pared by 10 bases and J by 7 bases, with 20 bases between. The germline gives CDR1 MRHNA, CDR2 SNTAGT. CDR3 bases: TGTGCCATCTCAGTACTAGGAGGGACCAATTCACCCCTCCACTTT. Its protein product is CAISVLGGTNSPLHF.